This TCR beta chain was observed in a study of cytomegalovirus exposure and HLA in healthy donors. Study results and limitations: Prior analysis indicated that the majority of TCR beta V segments exhibited productivity approximately 90% or approximately 30% of the time.

The PCR employed 60 Vbeta primers together with 13 Jbeta primers. TCRdb's table, derived via immunoSEQ multiplex PCR, lists solely in-frame clones and lacks some. The repertoire includes about 130,000 clones, about 70% of them detected once, and less than 15% sits in the top ten. The CDR3 extends over 14 amino acids. V was trimmed by 1 base and J by 8 bases, leaving 11 bases between them. Looked up from germline, CDR1 is LGHNA and CDR2 is YSLEER. Of note for this clone: As yet, its antigen is unknown.

V is TRBV4-3 and J is TRBJ1-4, with no clear D. This receptor was obtained from an older woman in good health and CMV-seropositive. Sequencing was performed on PBMCs. CDR3 protein: CASSQGGGQEKLFF. DNA for the CDR3: TGCGCCAGCAGCCAAGGGGGAGGGCAAGAAAAACTGTTTTTT.